The subject of this entry is one T cell receptor beta chain. This clone was picked up one time. No cognate antigen has been identified for it. Base qualities were left out, and no much larger clone turns up one base away. This record comes from a study of OX40 agonist ivuxolimab in advanced cancers. As for the study more broadly: Ivuxolimab was a fully human IgG2 agonistic monoclonal antibody targeting the costimulatory receptor OX40 (CD134). Patients were allowed to have had prior anti-PD-1, anti-PD-L1 or anti-CTLA-4 therapy, and approximately 37% of the dose-escalation patients had been treated with checkpoint inhibitors. Partial responses were achieved by three dose-escalation patients, of whom one had hepatocellular carcinoma and two had cutaneous melanoma. The dose-escalation cohort was about 83% male with a mean age of about 58 years, ranging from roughly 23 to 90. Of the approximately 53 patients in dose escalation, some 20 had hepatocellular carcinoma, about 15 had melanoma, 9 had renal cell carcinoma and 9 had head and neck cancer. Intravenous ivuxolimab was administered to patients every 2 weeks at six dose levels: 0.01, 0.1, 0.3, 1.5, 3 and 10 mg/kg. The paper describes the monotherapy dose-escalation part (N of about 55 patients) of the phase I trial of ivuxolimab. Peripheral TCRbeta sequencing was intended to test whether TCR sequence diversity was altered and clonal T-cell expansion was caused by ivuxolimab.

Results and caveats for the whole study, not just this receptor: At doses of 0.1 to 3.0 mg/kg, clonal expansion of both CD4+ and CD8+ blood T cells was observed from baseline to week 6. In the 0.1-3.0 mg/kg groups, partial responders were among the patients with the lowest normalized peripheral clonal expansion, particularly in CD8+ T cells. Which antigens the clonally expanded peripheral T cells were specific for was not determined. Low levels of normalized T-cell clonal expansion were also seen in some patients who did not respond. On average, CD8+ T cells showed more expanded clones than CD4+ T cells after ivuxolimab.

Genomic DNA was isolated from the sorted cells so that the TCRbeta CDR3 region could be sequenced. The immunoSEQ Assay was used to sequence the TCRbeta CDR3 regions. TCRdb limited this immuneACCESS table to in-frame rearrangements with V and J called. A share of clones is missing; checked studies link under half to unresolved V genes, and the rest is unexplained. This sample holds 70,000 to 80,000 clones; 80% to 85% were observed only once. The ten biggest clones cover roughly 4.7% of the sample. The trial excluded patients who had a history of autoimmune disease or who were on systemic immunosuppression. Peripheral blood for TCR sequencing was collected from all dose cohorts at baseline, on cycle 4 day 1, and on cycle 7 day 1. The samples were taken from a phase I, first-in-human, multicenter, open-label dose-escalation trial of ivuxolimab. Adults with locally advanced or metastatic head and neck squamous cell, hepatocellular, melanoma or renal cell carcinoma were enrolled in the trial. Before TCR sequencing, CD4+ and CD8+ T cells were separately sorted from peripheral blood.

Looking up the germline V gene yields CDR1 SGHRS and CDR2 YFSETQ. The CDR3 measures 16 amino acids from cysteine to phenylalanine. This entry keeps only the CDR3 DNA: 48 bases, framed from base 1. At the junction V is shortened by 4 bases and J by 4 bases; bases outside the gene matches: 8. This TCR came from an adult with an advanced solid tumor such as melanoma, head and neck, liver or kidney cancer. The rearrangement combines TRBV5-1 with TRBJ2-3, and TRBD2 aligns with 11 junction nucleotides. Sequenced here: CD4+ or CD8+ T cells sorted from blood, sampled in a trial of the OX40 agonist ivuxolimab. CDR3 protein: CASSRGGTSGPDTQYF. The DNA reads TGCGCCAGCAGCCGCGGGGGGACTAGCGGTCCAGATACGCAGTATTTT.